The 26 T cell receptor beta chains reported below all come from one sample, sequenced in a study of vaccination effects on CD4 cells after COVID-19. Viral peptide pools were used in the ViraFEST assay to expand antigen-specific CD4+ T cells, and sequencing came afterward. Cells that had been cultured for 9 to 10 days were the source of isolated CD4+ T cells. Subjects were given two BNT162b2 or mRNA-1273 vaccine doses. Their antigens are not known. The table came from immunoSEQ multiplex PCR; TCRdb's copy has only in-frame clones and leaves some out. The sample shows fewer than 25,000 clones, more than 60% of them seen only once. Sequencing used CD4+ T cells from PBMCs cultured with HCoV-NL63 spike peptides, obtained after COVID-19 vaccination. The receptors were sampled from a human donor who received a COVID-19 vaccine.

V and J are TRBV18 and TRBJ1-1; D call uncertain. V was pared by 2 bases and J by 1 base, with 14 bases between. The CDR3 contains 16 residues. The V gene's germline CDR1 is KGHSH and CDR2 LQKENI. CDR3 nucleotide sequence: TGTGCCAGCTCACCATTGTCGTCGAACCAGAACACTGAAGCTTTCTTT. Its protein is CASSPLSSNQNTEAFF.

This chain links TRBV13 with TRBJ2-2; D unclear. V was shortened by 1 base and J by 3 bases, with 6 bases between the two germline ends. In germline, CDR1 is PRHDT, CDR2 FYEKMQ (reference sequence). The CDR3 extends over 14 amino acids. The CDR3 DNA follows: TGTGCCAGCAGCTTAGCGGCGTACACCGGGGAGCTGTTTTTT. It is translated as CASSLAAYTGELFF.

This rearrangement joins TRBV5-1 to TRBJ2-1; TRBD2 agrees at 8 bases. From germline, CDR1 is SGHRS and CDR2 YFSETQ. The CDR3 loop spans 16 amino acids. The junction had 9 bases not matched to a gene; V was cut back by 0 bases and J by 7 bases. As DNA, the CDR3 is TGCGCCAGCAGCTTGGTCGGTTCTAGCGGGCAGAATGAGCAGTTCTTC. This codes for CASSLVGSSGQNEQFF.

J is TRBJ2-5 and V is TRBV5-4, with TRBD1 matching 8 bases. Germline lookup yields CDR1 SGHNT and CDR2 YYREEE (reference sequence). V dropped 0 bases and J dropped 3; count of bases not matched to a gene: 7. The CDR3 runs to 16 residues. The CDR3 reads CASSLARDRIKETQYF. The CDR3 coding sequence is TGTGCCAGCAGCTTGGCCCGGGACAGGATAAAAGAGACCCAGTACTTC.

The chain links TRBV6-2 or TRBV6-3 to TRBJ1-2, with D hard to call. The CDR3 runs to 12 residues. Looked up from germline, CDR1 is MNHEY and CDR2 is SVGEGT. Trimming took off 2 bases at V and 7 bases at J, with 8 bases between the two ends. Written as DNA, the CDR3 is TGTGCCAGCAGTTACCCCCGGGGTGGCTACACCTTC. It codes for CASSYPRGGYTF.

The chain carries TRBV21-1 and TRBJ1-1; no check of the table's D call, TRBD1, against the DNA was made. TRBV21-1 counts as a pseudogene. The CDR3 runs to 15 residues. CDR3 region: CASSKVQGAGAEAFF. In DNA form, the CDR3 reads TGTGCCAGCAGCAAAGTTCAGGGGGCCGGCGCTGAAGCTTTCTTT.

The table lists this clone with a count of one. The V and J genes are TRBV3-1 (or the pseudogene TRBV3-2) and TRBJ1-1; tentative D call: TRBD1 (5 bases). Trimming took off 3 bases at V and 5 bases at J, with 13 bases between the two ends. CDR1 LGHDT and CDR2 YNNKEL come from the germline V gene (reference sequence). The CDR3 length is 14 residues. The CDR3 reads CASSQGRVLTEAFF. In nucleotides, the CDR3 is TGTGCCAGCAGCCAGGGCAGGGTATTGACTGAAGCTTTCTTT.

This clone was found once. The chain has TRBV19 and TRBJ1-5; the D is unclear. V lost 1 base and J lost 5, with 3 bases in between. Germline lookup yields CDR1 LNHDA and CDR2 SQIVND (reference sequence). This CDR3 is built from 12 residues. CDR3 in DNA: TGTGCCAGTAGTATAGGGTATCAGCCCCAGCATTTT. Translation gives CASSIGYQPQHF. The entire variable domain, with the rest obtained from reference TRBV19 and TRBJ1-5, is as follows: DGGITQSPKYLFRKEGQNVTLSCEQNLNHDAMYWYRQDPGQGLRLIYYSQIVNDFQKGDIAEGYSVSREKKESFPLTVTSAQKNPTAFYLCASSIGYQPQHFGDGTRLSIL.

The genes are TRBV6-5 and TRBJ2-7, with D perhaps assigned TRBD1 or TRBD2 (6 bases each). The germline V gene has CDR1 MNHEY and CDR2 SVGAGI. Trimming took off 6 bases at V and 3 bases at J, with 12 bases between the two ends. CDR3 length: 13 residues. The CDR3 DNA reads TGTGCCAGCAGGGAGGGACACGGCTACGAGCAGTACTTC. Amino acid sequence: CASREGHGYEQYF.

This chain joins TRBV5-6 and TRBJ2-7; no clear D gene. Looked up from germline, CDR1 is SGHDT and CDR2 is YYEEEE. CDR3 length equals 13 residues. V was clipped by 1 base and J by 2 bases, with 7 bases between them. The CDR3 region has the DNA TGTGCCAGCAGCTTGATTGGTCCCTACGAGCAGTACTTC. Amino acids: CASSLIGPYEQYF. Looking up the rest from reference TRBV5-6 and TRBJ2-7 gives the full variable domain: DAGVTQSPTHLIKTRGQQVTLRCSPKSGHDTVSWYQQALGQGPQFIFQYYEEEERQRGNFPDRFSGHQFPNYSSELNVNALLLGDSALYLCASSLIGPYEQYFGPGTRLTVT.

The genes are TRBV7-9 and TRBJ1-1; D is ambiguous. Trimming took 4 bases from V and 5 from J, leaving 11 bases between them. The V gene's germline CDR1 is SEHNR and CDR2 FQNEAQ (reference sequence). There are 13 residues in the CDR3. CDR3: CASSSGKRTEAFF. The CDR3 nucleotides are TGTGCCAGCAGCTCGGGTAAGAGGACTGAAGCTTTCTTT.

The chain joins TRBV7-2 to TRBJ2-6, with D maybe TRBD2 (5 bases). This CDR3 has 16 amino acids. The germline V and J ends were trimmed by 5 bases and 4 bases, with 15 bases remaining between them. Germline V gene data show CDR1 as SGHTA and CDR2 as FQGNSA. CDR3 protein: CASSRDFWSGANVLTF. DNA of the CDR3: TGTGCCAGCAGCCGGGATTTCTGGTCGGGGGCCAACGTCCTGACTTTC.

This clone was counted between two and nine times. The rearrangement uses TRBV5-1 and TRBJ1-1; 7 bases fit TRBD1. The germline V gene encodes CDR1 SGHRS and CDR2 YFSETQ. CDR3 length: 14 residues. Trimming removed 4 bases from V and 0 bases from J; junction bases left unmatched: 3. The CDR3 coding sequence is TGCGCCAGCAGCAAGGGGACAGTGAACACTGAAGCTTTCTTT. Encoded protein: CASSKGTVNTEAFF.

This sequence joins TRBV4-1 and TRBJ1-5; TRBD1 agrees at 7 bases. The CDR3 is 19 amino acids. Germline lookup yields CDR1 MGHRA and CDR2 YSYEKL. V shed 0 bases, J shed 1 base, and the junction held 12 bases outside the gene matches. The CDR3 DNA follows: TGCGCCAGCAGCCAAGATTGGCAGAGCAGGGGGAAGAGCAATCAGCCCCAGCATTTT. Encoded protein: CASSQDWQSRGKSNQPQHF.

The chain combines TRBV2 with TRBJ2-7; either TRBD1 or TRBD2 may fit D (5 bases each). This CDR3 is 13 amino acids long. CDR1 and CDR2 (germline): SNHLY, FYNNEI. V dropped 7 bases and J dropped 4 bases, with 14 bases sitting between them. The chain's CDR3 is CASTDWDGYEQYF. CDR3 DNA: TGTGCCAGCACAGATTGGGACGGGTACGAGCAGTACTTC. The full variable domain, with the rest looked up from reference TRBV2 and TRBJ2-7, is EPEVTQTPSHQVTQMGQEVILRCVPISNHLYFYWYRQILGQKVEFLVSFYNNEISEKSEIFDDQFSVERPDGSNFTLKIRSTKLEDSAMYFCASTDWDGYEQYFGPGTRLTVT.

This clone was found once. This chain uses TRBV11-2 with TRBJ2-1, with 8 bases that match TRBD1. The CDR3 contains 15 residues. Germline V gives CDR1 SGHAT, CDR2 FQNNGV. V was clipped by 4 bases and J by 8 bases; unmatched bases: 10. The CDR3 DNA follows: TGTGCCAGCAGCTCTGATTATGACAGGGGCGATGAGCAGTTCTTC. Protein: CASSSDYDRGDEQFF.

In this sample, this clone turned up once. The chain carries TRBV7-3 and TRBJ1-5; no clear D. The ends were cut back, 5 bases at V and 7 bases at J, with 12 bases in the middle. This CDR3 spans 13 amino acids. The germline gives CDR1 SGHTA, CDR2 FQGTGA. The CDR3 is CASSPNVGQPQHF. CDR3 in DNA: TGTGCCAGCAGCCCCAACGTCGGCCAGCCCCAGCATTTT.

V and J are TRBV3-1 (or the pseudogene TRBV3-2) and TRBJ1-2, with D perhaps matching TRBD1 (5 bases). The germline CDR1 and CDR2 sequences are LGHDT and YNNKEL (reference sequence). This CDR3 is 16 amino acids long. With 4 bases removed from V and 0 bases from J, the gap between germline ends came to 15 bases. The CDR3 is CASSLQSGTANYGYTF. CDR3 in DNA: TGTGCCAGCAGCCTTCAGTCCGGGACGGCTAACTATGGCTACACCTTC.

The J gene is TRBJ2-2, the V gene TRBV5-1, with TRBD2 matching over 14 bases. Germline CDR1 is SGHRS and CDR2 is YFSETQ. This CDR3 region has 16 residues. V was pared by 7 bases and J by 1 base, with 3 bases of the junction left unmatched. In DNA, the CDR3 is TGCGCCAGCTCGACTAGCGGGAGGGTGAACACCGGGGAGCTGTTTTTT. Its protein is CASSTSGRVNTGELFF. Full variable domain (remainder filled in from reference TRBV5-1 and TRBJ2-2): KAGVTQTPRYLIKTRGQQVTLSCSPISGHRSVSWYQQTPGQGLQFLFEYFSETQRNKGNFPGRFSGRQFSNSRSEMNVSTLELGDSALYLCASSTSGRVNTGELFFGEGSRLTVL.

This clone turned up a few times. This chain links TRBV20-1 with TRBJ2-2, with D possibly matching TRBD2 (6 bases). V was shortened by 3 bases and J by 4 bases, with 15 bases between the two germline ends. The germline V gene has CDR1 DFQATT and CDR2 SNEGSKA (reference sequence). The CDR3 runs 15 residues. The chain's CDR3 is CSASFQGGITGELFF. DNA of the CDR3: TGCAGTGCTAGTTTCCAGGGCGGGATCACCGGGGAGCTGTTTTTT.

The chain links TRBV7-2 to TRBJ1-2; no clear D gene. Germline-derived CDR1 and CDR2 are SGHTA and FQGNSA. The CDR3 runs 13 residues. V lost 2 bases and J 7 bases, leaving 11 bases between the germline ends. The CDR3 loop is CASSLSLVRGYTF. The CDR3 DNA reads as TGTGCCAGCAGCTTATCCCTGGTGCGTGGCTACACCTTC.

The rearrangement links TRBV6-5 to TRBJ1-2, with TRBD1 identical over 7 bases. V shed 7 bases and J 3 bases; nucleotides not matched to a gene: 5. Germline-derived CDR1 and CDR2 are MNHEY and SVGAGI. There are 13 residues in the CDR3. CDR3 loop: CASTPGTDYGYTF. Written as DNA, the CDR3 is TGTGCCAGCACCCCCGGGACAGACTATGGCTACACCTTC.

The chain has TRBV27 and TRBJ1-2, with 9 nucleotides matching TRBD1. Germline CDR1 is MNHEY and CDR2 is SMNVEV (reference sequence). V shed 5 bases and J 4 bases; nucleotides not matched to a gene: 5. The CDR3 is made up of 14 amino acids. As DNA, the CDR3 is TGTGCCAGCAGTGTGGGACAGGGTGCCTATGGCTACACCTTC. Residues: CASSVGQGAYGYTF.

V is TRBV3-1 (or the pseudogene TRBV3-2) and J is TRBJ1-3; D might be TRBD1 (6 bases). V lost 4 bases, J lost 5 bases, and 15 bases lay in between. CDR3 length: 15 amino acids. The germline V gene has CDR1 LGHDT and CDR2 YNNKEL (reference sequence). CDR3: CASSRDRDNRNTIYF. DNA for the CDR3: TGTGCCAGCAGCCGAGACCGGGACAACCGAAACACCATATATTTT.

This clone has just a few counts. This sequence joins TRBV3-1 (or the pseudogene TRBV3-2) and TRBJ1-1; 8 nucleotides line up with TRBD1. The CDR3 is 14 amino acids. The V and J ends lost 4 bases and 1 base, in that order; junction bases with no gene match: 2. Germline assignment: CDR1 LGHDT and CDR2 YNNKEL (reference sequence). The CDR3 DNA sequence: TGTGCCAGCAGCCCGGGACAGGAGAACACTGAAGCTTTCTTT. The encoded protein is CASSPGQENTEAFF.

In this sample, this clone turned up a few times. CDR3: CASSPPDGSKGPQHF. The CDR3 DNA reads as TGTGCCAGCTCACCTCCGGACGGTAGCAAGGGGCCCCAGCATTTT. The chain recombines TRBV18 with TRBJ1-5; D call uncertain. The CDR3 is 15 amino acids. Trimming left V 3 bases short and J 9 bases short, with 18 bases between. Germline lookup yields CDR1 KGHSH and CDR2 LQKENI.